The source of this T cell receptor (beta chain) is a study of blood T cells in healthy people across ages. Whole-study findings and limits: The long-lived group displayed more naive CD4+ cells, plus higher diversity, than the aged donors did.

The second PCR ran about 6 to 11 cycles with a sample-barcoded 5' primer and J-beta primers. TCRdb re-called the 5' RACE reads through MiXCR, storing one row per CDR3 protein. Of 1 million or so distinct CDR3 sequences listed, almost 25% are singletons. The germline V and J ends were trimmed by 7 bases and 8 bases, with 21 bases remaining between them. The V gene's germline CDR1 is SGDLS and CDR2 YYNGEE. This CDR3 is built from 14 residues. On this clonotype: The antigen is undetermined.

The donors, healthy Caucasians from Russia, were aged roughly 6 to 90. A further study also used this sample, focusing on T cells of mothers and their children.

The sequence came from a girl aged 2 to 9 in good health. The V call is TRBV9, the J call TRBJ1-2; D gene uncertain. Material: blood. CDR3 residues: CASASVGQSRGYTF. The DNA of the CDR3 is TGTGCCAGCGCTTCTGTAGGGCAGTCGAGGGGCTACACCTTC.